The 20 T cell receptor beta chains reported below all come from one sample, sequenced in a study of spatial heterogeneity in lung cancer. Specified time point: blood at routine non-recurrence follow-up after resection. TCRdb redid the calling of the 5' RACE reads with MiXCR, one entry per CDR3 protein. Of fewer than 30,000 distinct CDR3 sequences listed, 9.7% were seen once; the top ten hold about 20%. The specimen was PBMCs, collected at follow-up. The receptors shown here come from a male donor with early-stage non-small cell lung cancer.

This clonotype was observed many times. The V and J genes are TRBV28 and TRBJ2-2; D is ambiguous. V was trimmed by 4 bases and J by 6 bases, leaving 3 bases between them. CDR1 is MDHEN, CDR2 SYDVKM, per germline. This CDR3 has 11 residues. In DNA, the CDR3 is TGTGCCAGCAGTTCCCCCGGGGAGCTGTTTTTT. Its translation is CASSSPGELFF. The full variable domain, completed using reference TRBV28 and TRBJ2-2, is DVKVTQSSRYLVKRTGEKVFLECVQDMDHENMFWYRQDPGLGLRLIYFSYDVKMKEKGDIPEGYSVSREKKERFSLILESASTNQTSMYLCASSSPGELFFGEGSRLTVL.

The sample holds a few counts of this clonotype. This chain uses TRBV24-1 with TRBJ2-3; 8 nucleotides match TRBD2. With V trimmed by 7 bases and J by 1 base, 18 bases remained unmatched. In germline, CDR1 is KGHDR, CDR2 SFDVKD. CDR3 length equals 19 residues. CDR3 in amino acids: CATSSPAGSGVRGTDTQYF. DNA of the CDR3: TGTGCCACCAGCTCACCAGCAGGTAGCGGGGTCCGGGGCACAGATACGCAGTATTTT.

The rearrangement uses TRBV19 and TRBJ2-2, with TRBD2 as a possible D gene (5 bases). The CDR3 is made up of 15 amino acids. V lost 10 bases to trimming and J lost 3 bases, with 18 bases between them. From germline, CDR1 is LNHDA and CDR2 SQIVND (reference sequence). The DNA for the CDR3 is TGTGCCACCTACATACTAGTGCGAGACACCGGGGAGCTGTTTTTT. Its translation: CATYILVRDTGELFF.

This clonotype has only a few counts. The rearrangement uses TRBV5-4 and TRBJ2-5; D assignment may be TRBD1 or TRBD2 (5 bases each). V gave up 3 bases and J gave up 1 base, with 13 bases separating them. Germline V CDR1 and CDR2: SGHNT, YYREEE (reference sequence). The CDR3 is made up of 15 amino acids. CDR3 loop: CASSSPGTSQETQYF. The CDR3 nucleotides are TGTGCCAGCAGCTCTCCGGGGACCAGCCAAGAGACCCAGTACTTC.

DNA of the CDR3: TGCGCCAGCAGCGCCCCAGGGGGCGCGAACTATGGCTACACCTTC. Its protein product is CASSAPGGANYGYTF. This chain uses TRBV4-1 with TRBJ1-2, with 8 nucleotides matching TRBD1. With 5 bases clipped from V and 2 bases from J, the junction kept 7 bases outside the gene matches. The CDR3 sequence is 15 residues long. Germline lookup yields CDR1 MGHRA and CDR2 YSYEKL.

The genes are TRBV11-2 and TRBJ1-1; D is possibly TRBD1 (6 bases). The CDR3 is made up of 14 amino acids. V lost 3 bases, J lost 5 bases, and 13 bases lay in between. Germline-derived CDR1 and CDR2 are SGHAT and FQNNGV. The CDR3 sequence: CASSFSGTLTEAFF. In DNA form, the CDR3 reads TGTGCCAGCAGCTTTTCCGGGACACTAACTGAAGCTTTCTTT.

This clonotype was seen more than once but under ten times. This rearrangement joins TRBV6-2 or TRBV6-3 to TRBJ2-1; 8 bases fit TRBD2. Germline V gives CDR1 MNHEY, CDR2 SVGEGT. The V gene end was trimmed by 6 bases and the J gene end by 8 bases; junction bases not matched to a gene: 12. The CDR3 length is 15 residues. The CDR3 is CASSPRRGGNDEQFF. In DNA form, the CDR3 reads TGTGCCAGCAGCCCCCGACGCGGGGGGAACGATGAGCAGTTCTTC.

This chain links TRBV6-1 with TRBJ1-1, with a tentative D call TRBD1 (5 bases). Trimming removed 3 bases at V and 11 bases at J, with 19 bases between. Germline V lookup: CDR1 MNHNS, CDR2 SASEGT. The CDR3 runs to 14 residues. For the CDR3, the DNA is TGTGCCAGCAGTGATGCAGGACAAGGAGGTCGGGCTTTCTTT. Amino acid sequence: CASSDAGQGGRAFF.

The chain has TRBV28 and TRBJ1-5; perhaps TRBD1 as D (5 bases). CDR3 length equals 13 residues. The germline V gene has CDR1 MDHEN and CDR2 SYDVKM. V dropped 7 bases and J dropped 7 bases, with 14 bases sitting between them. This chain's CDR3 is CASTPGGWQPQHF. The DNA for the CDR3 is TGTGCCAGCACTCCCGGGGGTTGGCAGCCCCAGCATTTT.

In the case of this clonotype: A much larger clone lies a single base off, so this may be a read error. Since the CDR3 does not end with the conserved phenylalanine or tryptophan, this likely comes from a read error. The V and J genes are TRBV4-3 and TRBJ2-3; possibly TRBD1 or TRBD2 for D (6 bases each). V shed 0 bases and J shed 6 bases, with 10 bases lying between them. This CDR3 has 14 amino acids. CDR1 LGHNA and CDR2 YSLEER come from the germline V gene. The CDR3 bases are TGCGCCAGCAGCCAAGATGTGGGGGGCGATACGCAGTATTCT. Its protein product is CASSQDVGGDTQYS.

In this sample, this clonotype is medium-sized. The chain recombines TRBV5-1 with TRBJ2-7; 11 nucleotides align to TRBD1. There are 14 residues in the CDR3. Per germline, CDR1 SGHRS and CDR2 YFSETQ. V dropped 0 bases and J dropped 5; count of bases not matched to a gene: 1. In DNA form, the CDR3 reads TGCGCCAGCAGCTTGGGGACAGGGGGCCACGAGCAGTACTTC. It encodes CASSLGTGGHEQYF. Using reference TRBV5-1 and TRBJ2-7 for the parts outside the CDR3, the full variable domain is KAGVTQTPRYLIKTRGQQVTLSCSPISGHRSVSWYQQTPGQGLQFLFEYFSETQRNKGNFPGRFSGRQFSNSRSEMNVSTLELGDSALYLCASSLGTGGHEQYFGPGTRLTVT.

The CDR3 loop is CSASGGLANTEAFF. The DNA for the CDR3 is TGCAGTGCTAGTGGGGGCCTTGCTAACACTGAAGCTTTCTTT. The chain recombines TRBV20-1 with TRBJ1-1; D possibly corresponds to TRBD1 (6 bases). CDR1 and CDR2 from the germline V gene are DFQATT and SNEGSKA (reference sequence). CDR3 length: 14 residues. V dropped 3 bases and J dropped 2 bases, with 13 bases sitting between them.

J is TRBJ1-6 and V is TRBV7-2; D is uncertain. CDR1 and CDR2 from the germline V gene are SGHTA and FQGNSA. Trimming removed 1 base at V and 7 bases at J, with 11 bases between. This CDR3 is 15 amino acids long. This chain's CDR3 is CASSLVGSSNSPLHF. In DNA form, the CDR3 reads TGTGCCAGCAGCTTAGTGGGATCCTCCAATTCACCCCTCCACTTT.

A note on this clonotype: The junction departs from germline at one end; a sequencing error may be responsible. The V gene is TRBV5-1, the J gene TRBJ2-5; TRBD1 matches 8 bases. Per germline, CDR1 SGHRS and CDR2 YFSETQ. This CDR3 is 14 amino acids long. The CDR3 DNA is TGCGCCACCAGCTATGGACAGGGCGAAGGGACCCAGTACTTC. It yields the protein CATSYGQGEGTQYF.

This clonotype was picked up many times. V and J are TRBV7-6 and TRBJ2-7, with a possible D match to TRBD1 (6 bases). V lost 5 bases to trimming and J lost 0 bases, with 11 bases between them. Germline V lookup: CDR1 SGHVS, CDR2 FNYEAQ. This CDR3 is built from 14 residues. The CDR3 coding sequence is TGTGCCAGCAGCCCAGGGGTCTACTCCTACGAGCAGTACTTC. Its protein is CASSPGVYSYEQYF.

This clonotype occurred once. The chain recombines TRBV11-3 with TRBJ2-3; D is uncertain. With 5 bases removed from V and 3 bases from J, the gap between germline ends came to 6 bases. Germline V gene data show CDR1 as SGHNT and CDR2 as YENEEA. This CDR3 has 12 residues. The DNA for the CDR3 is TGTGCCAGCAGCCCAGAGACAGATACGCAGTATTTT. Amino acids: CASSPETDTQYF.

The table lists this clonotype with many counts. V is TRBV4-2 and J is TRBJ1-6; 7 bases are a match to TRBD1. The CDR3 length is 16 residues. Germline CDR1 is LGHNA and CDR2 is YNFKEQ. The trim removed 4 bases at V and 4 bases at J, leaving 7 bases unmatched. CDR3 DNA sequence: TGTGCCAGCAGCCGCGATCCGGGACAGTATAATTCACCCCTCCACTTT. It translates to CASSRDPGQYNSPLHF.

This clonotype has just a few counts. V usage is TRBV28 and J usage is TRBJ2-5; 7 bases align to TRBD1. From germline, CDR1 is MDHEN and CDR2 SYDVKM. The CDR3 contains 13 residues. J was trimmed by 3 bases and V by 11 bases; bases with no gene match: 9. CDR3 coding DNA: TGTGCCTCTCATGAGGGGGCCAAAGAGACCCAGTACTTC. This encodes CASHEGAKETQYF.

This clonotype occurred many times. The chain links TRBV5-1 to TRBJ2-5; TRBD1 might be the D (5 bases). The CDR3 is 13 residues long. The V gene's germline CDR1 is SGHRS and CDR2 YFSETQ. Deletions cut 5 bases from V and 4 bases from J, with 12 bases between. The CDR3 sequence is CASRRQPGETQYF. The CDR3 DNA follows: TGCGCCAGCAGAAGACAGCCGGGAGAGACCCAGTACTTC.

The gene calls are TRBV4-1 and TRBJ1-5; perhaps TRBD1 as D (5 bases). The CDR3 has 13 amino acids. V lost 3 bases and J 4 bases, leaving 7 bases between the germline ends. Per the germline V gene, CDR1 is MGHRA and CDR2 is YSYEKL. The CDR3 DNA is TGCGCCAGCAGCCAGTCAGGGAATCAGCCCCAGCATTTT. Its translation is CASSQSGNQPQHF.